The subject of this entry is one T cell receptor (beta chain). It has no known antigen specificity. Base qualities are not provided; no much larger clone lies one nucleotide away. At one collaborating source in Seattle, patients were enrolled during active infection and were followed longitudinally through the course of disease. Whole blood was collected in K2EDTA tubes by collaborating institutions according to the institutions' own protocols. For TCRbeta analysis, collaborators shipped samples as frozen whole blood, isolated PBMCs, or DNA extracted from either of those sample types. As encoded in the germline V gene, CDR1 is SGDLS while CDR2 is YYNGEE. Trimming takes 0 bases off V and 2 bases off J; junction bases not matched to a gene: 5. From cysteine to phenylalanine, the CDR3 is 15 amino acids long. The CDR3 DNA has 45 bases and is translated from base 1. TCRbeta CDR3 regions were amplified from genomic DNA by means of the immunoSEQ Assay, a bias-controlled multiplex PCR. The authors' analysis ran thus. Within the assay, amplification of reference gene primers was used to estimate how many nucleated cells each sample contained. To quantify the absolute abundance of each unique TCRbeta CDR3 rearrangement, sequence reads were collapsed and filtered. For each sample, productive Simpson clonality was calculated as the square root of Simpson's diversity index over productive rearrangements. TCRdb took this table from immuneACCESS and kept in-frame rearrangements with V and J called. Such tables lack part of the clones; where checked against another copy, unresolved V genes explain under half of the gap, and the rest is unexplained. D and trimming were read from the DNA, whereas the V and J calls and clone size are those reported in that table. In this sample the table shows 300,000 to 350,000 clones, 75% to 95% of which occur a single time. Together, the top ten hold about 7% of the sample.

These data originate in a study of blood T cell repertoires in COVID-19 (TCRdb year 2020). Context from the whole study: The collaborator samples originated in the United States, Italy and Spain and spanned the acute and convalescent phases of COVID-19. The material from the prospective study consisted of cDNA or gDNA derived from T cells, B-cell-depleted T cells, or PBMCs. Deeply sampled blood TCRbeta repertoires from subjects exposed to, actively infected with, or recovered from COVID-19 were included in the dataset. The repertoires were made available in a free public database intended to serve as a resource for research on the immune response to SARS-CoV-2. Samples were obtained from the ongoing ImmuneRACE study (first 160 participants) and from about 1,300 subjects provided by 6 global collaborators. Sample metadata almost always included a de-identified subject ID, COVID-19 status, age in years and sex. Where available, HLA class I and class II types were taken from metadata supplied by the sample provider and were not determined by assay-based typing. The study at large found these results: The quantity of clinical and demographic metadata differed by source and by participant and was supplied without curation.

The sequenced material came from peripheral blood. Recombination joined TRBV9 with TRBJ2-7, with 7 middle bases fitting TRBD2. The TCR originated in a woman aged 25 to 39 with COVID-19, enrolled during active disease. Read as DNA, the sequence is TGTGCCAGCAGCGTAGAAAGGGGAGGGCCCTACGAGCAGTACTTC. The encoded protein is CASSVERGGPYEQYF.